This T cell receptor (beta chain) came from a study of response to subunit inactivated influenza vaccine. With respect to this clonotype: A single base separates this from a much larger clone, so it may be a read error.

TCRdb reprocessed the RT-PCR reads with MiXCR, giving one entry per CDR3 protein. The data show about 650,000 distinct CDR3 sequences, 11% to 15% seen once. CDR3 size: 15 residues. V shed 5 bases and J shed 1 base, with 12 bases lying between them. Germline lookup yields CDR1 SGHNT and CDR2 YENEEA. Here the sequenced sample was PBMCs from blood, taken about 14 days before vaccination. The V gene is TRBV11-3, the J gene TRBJ2-1; D gene unclear. This receptor was taken from a man aged 45-65 years who received an inactivated influenza vaccine. The DNA for the CDR3 is TGTGCCAGCAGCAAAGACCGCCCATCCTACAATGAGCAGTTCTTC. The encoded protein is CASSKDRPSYNEQFF.